The clone carrying this T cell receptor (beta chain) was recorded many times. Its antigen is undetermined. The sample belongs to a study of regulatory T cells in long-lasting Graves disease. Across the study: For a period under 3 months, newly diagnosed Graves' patients had taken antithyroid drugs. The study's findings and limits: Accuracy could have been hurt by small sample size. Favored gene segments in persistent disease were TRBV28, TRBJ1-2 and TRBJ2-5.

Time point reported: newly diagnosed GD, antithyroid drugs for less than 3 months. The TCR library used RNA extracted from PBMCs. Patients came through an endocrinology department, and that department was in Xi'an, China. The length of the CDR3 is 13 residues. V was shortened by 6 bases and J by 5 bases, with 13 bases between the two germline ends. Germline-derived CDR1 and CDR2 are ENHRY and SYGVKD. Libraries of TCR beta came from iRepertoire HTBI primers plus Arm-PCR of CDR3 regions. Each CDR3 protein gets one entry after TCRdb re-called the multiplex PCR reads with MiXCR. The sample carries approximately 400,000 distinct CDR3 sequences, roughly a sixth recorded once.

Sample: peripheral blood mononuclear cells (PBMCs), taken at new diagnosis, from a patient treated with antithyroid drugs. The source is a female donor with Graves disease. This chain joins TRBV10-3 and TRBJ1-2; weak D call: TRBD1 (5 bases). CDR3 sequence: CAIRGGTDYGYTF. CDR3 DNA sequence: TGTGCCATCAGGGGAGGGACGGATTATGGCTACACCTTC.